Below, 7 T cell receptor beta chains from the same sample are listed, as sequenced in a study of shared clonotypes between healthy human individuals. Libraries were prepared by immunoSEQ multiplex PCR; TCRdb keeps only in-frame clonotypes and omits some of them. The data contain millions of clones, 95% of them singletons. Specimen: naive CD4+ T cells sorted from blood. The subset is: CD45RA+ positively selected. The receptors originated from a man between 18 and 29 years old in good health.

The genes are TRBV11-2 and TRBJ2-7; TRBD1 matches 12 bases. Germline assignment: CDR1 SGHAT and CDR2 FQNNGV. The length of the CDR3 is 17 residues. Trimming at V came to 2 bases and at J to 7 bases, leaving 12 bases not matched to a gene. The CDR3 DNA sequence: TGTGCCAGCAGCTTACTACTACCGGGACAGGGGGCGAGTGAGCAGTACTTC. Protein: CASSLLLPGQGASEQYF.

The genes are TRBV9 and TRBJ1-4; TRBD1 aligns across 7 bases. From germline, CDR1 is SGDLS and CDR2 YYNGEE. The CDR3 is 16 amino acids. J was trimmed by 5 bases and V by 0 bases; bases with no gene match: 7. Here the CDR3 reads CASSVDQGVKNEKLFF. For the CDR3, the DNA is TGTGCCAGCAGCGTAGACCAGGGGGTTAAGAATGAAAAACTGTTTTTT.

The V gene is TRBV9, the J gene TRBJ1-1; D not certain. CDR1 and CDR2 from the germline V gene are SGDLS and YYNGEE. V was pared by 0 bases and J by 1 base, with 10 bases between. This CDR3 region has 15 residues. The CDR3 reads CASSVGGRPNTEAFF. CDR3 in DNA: TGTGCCAGCAGCGTAGGAGGCAGGCCGAACACTGAAGCTTTCTTT.

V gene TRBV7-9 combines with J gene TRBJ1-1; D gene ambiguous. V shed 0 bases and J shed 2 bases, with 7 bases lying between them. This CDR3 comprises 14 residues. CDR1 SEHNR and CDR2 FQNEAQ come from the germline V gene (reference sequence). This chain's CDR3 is CASSLAFSNTEAFF. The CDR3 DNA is TGTGCCAGCAGCTTAGCGTTTTCTAACACTGAAGCTTTCTTT.

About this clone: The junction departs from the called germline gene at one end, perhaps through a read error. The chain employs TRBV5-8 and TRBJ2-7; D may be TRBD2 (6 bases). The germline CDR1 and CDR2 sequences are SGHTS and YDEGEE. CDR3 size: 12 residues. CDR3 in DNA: TGTGCCAGCAGCCTGGGGTGGGACTGGTGCGTTTTC. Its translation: CASSLGWDWCVF. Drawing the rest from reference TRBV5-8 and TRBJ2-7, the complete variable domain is EAGVTQSPTHLIKTRGQQATLRCSPISGHTSVYWYQQALGLGLQFLLWYDEGEERNRGNFPPRFSGRQFPNYSSELNVNALELEDSALYLCASSLGWDWCVFGPGTRLTVT.

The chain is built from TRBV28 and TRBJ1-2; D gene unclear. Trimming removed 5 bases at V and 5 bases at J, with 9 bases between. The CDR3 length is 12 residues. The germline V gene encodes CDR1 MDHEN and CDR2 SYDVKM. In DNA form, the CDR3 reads TGTGCCAGCAGTACCGAACGGTATGGCTACACCTTC. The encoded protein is CASSTERYGYTF.

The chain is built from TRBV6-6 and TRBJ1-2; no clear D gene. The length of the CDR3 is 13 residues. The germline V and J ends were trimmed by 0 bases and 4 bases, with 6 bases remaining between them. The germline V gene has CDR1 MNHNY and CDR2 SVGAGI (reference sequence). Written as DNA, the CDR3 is TGTGCCAGCAGTTACTCGGACTCCTATGGCTACACCTTC. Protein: CASSYSDSYGYTF.